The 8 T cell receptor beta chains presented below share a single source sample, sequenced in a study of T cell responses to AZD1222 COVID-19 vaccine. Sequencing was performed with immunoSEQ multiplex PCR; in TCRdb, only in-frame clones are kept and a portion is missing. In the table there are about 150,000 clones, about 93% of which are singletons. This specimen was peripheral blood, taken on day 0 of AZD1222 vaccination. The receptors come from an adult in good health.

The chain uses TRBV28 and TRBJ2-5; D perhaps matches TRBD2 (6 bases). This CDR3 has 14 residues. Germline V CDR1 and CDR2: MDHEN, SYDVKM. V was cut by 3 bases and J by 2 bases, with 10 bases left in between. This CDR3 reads CASSLVRGQETQYF. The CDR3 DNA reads TGTGCCAGCAGTTTGGTGCGGGGACAAGAGACCCAGTACTTC.

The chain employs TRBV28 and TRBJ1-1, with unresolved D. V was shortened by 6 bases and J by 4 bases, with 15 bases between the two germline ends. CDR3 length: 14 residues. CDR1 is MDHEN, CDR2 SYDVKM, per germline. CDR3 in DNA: TGTGCCAGCAGACCGGCGGGTGTTGGCACTGAAGCTTTCTTT. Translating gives CASRPAGVGTEAFF.

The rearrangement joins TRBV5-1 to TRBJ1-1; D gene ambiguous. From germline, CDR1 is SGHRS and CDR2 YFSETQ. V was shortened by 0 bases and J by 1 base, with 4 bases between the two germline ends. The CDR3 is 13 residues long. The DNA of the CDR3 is TGCGCCAGCAGCTTGGCCCCGAACACTGAAGCTTTCTTT. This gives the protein CASSLAPNTEAFF.

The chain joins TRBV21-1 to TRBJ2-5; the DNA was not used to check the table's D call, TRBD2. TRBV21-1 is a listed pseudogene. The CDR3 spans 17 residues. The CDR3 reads CASSRQTVAGAQETQYF. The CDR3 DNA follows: TGTGCCAGCAGCAGACAGACCGTAGCGGGGGCACAAGAGACCCAGTACTTC.

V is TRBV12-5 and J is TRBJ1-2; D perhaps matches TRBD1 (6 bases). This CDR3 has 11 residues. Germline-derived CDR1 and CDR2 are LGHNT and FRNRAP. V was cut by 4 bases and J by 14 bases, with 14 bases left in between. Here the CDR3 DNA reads TGTGCTAGTGGTTCTACAGGGTTATCTACCTTC. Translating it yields CASGSTGLSTF.

The chain's CDR3 is CASSGGAGIDTQYF. CDR3 DNA sequence: TGTGCCAGCAGCGGGGGGGCAGGGATCGATACGCAGTATTTT. The chain joins TRBV9 to TRBJ2-3, with D tentatively TRBD1 or TRBD2 (6 bases each). The germline gives CDR1 SGDLS, CDR2 YYNGEE. V dropped 3 bases and J dropped 6 bases, with 14 bases sitting between them. The CDR3 has 14 amino acids. Drawing the rest from reference TRBV9 and TRBJ2-3, the complete variable domain is DSGVTQTPKHLITATGQRVTLRCSPRSGDLSVYWYQQSLDQGLQFLIQYYNGEERAKGNILERFSAQQFPDLHSELNLSSLELGDSALYFCASSGGAGIDTQYFGPGTRLTVL.

DNA for the CDR3: TGTGCCAGCGAATTGGGGGGCAATGGCTACACCTTC. Protein product: CASELGGNGYTF. The chain employs TRBV28 and TRBJ1-2; TRBD1 is a possible D gene (6 bases). Germline assignment: CDR1 MDHEN and CDR2 SYDVKM. V was cut by 8 bases and J by 6 bases, with 13 bases left in between. This CDR3 spans 12 amino acids.

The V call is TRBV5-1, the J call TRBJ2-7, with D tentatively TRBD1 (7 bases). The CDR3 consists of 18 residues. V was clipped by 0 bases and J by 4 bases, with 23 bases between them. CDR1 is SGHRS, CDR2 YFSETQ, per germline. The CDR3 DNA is TGCGCCAGCAGCTTGGACAGGGGAGGTCTTTTCGGTCGATACGAGCAGTACTTC. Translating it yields CASSLDRGGLFGRYEQYF.